Each of the 8 T cell receptor beta chains below was sequenced from the same sample in a study of cytomegalovirus exposure and HLA in healthy donors. Repertoires were generated with immunoSEQ multiplex PCR, while TCRdb's copy carries only in-frame clones and drops some. Among some 320,000 clones listed, around 90% were seen once. Specimen: PBMCs. The receptors come from a woman in her 30s in good health and CMV-seropositive.

The chain is built from TRBV12-5 and TRBJ1-5; maybe TRBD1 (5 bases). Between the trimmed V and J ends, which lost 6 bases and 4 bases, there was a span of 7 bases. The CDR3 spans 12 residues. The germline gives CDR1 LGHNT, CDR2 FRNRAP. In DNA form, the CDR3 reads TGTGCTAGTGGCTCAGGGAATCAGCCCCAGCATTTT. Amino acids: CASGSGNQPQHF.

This clone has a handful of counts. The chain has TRBV6-5 and TRBJ1-2; 9 positions agree with TRBD1. The V and J ends lost 5 bases and 6 bases, in that order; junction bases with no gene match: 4. Germline V gives CDR1 MNHEY, CDR2 SVGAGI. The CDR3 runs 13 residues. In DNA, the CDR3 is TGTGCCAGCAGTCCACGGGACAGGGATGGCTACACCTTC. Translating gives CASSPRDRDGYTF.

The chain joins TRBV4-2 to TRBJ2-7; D possibly uses TRBD1 or TRBD2 (6 bases each). The V end lost 1 base, the J end lost 7 bases, and 20 bases lay between the germline ends. The CDR3 loop spans 16 amino acids. In germline, CDR1 is LGHNA, CDR2 YNFKEQ. This CDR3 is CASSQGGGGQGGEQYF. DNA of the CDR3: TGTGCCAGCAGCCAAGGCGGTGGGGGGCAGGGCGGGGAGCAGTACTTC.

The rearrangement links TRBV2 to TRBJ1-5, with D perhaps TRBD1 (5 bases). The germline gives CDR1 SNHLY, CDR2 FYNNEI. There are 13 residues in the CDR3. V shed 4 bases and J shed 7 bases, with 11 bases lying between them. CDR3 sequence: CASSAFRDQPQHF. CDR3 DNA sequence: TGTGCCAGCAGTGCTTTTAGGGACCAGCCCCAGCATTTT.

This chain uses TRBV7-9 with TRBJ1-5; D might be TRBD1 (5 bases). Trimming stripped 5 bases from V and 5 bases from J, with 19 bases between. The CDR3 loop spans 16 amino acids. CDR1 and CDR2 (germline): SEHNR, FQNEAQ (reference sequence). CDR3 coding DNA: TGTGCCAGCAGCGGCCCCGGTAGGGGAGGGGATCAGCCCCAGCATTTT. Residues: CASSGPGRGGDQPQHF.

The rearrangement uses TRBV30 and TRBJ2-2; D is unclear. CDR1 and CDR2 (germline): GTSNPN, SVGIG (reference sequence). V lost 4 bases and J lost 5, with 14 bases in between. The CDR3 spans 14 residues. The CDR3 DNA is TGTGCCTGGACCGGGCCGCCGATTACCGGGGAGCTGTTTTTT. Protein product: CAWTGPPITGELFF.

As DNA, the CDR3 is TGTGCCAGCAGCTTGCCTAGGGCTACCGGGGAGCTGTTTTTT. Residues: CASSLPRATGELFF. V gene TRBV5-4 combines with J gene TRBJ2-2; D not certain. The V gene lost 1 base and the J gene lost 5 bases, with 9 bases spanning the gap. CDR1 SGHNT and CDR2 YYREEE come from the germline V gene (reference sequence). The CDR3 runs 14 residues.

The J gene is TRBJ2-3, the V gene TRBV5-1; D tentatively reads TRBD1 or TRBD2 (6 bases each). This CDR3 is 15 amino acids long. V gave up 6 bases and J gave up 0 bases, with 14 bases separating them. Looked up from germline, CDR1 is SGHRS and CDR2 is YFSETQ. As DNA, the CDR3 is TGCGCCAGCAAGGAGGGGCAGGGGAGCACAGATACGCAGTATTTT. Translated, it gives CASKEGQGSTDTQYF. The variable domain in full, with the rest retrieved from reference TRBV5-1 and TRBJ2-3, is KAGVTQTPRYLIKTRGQQVTLSCSPISGHRSVSWYQQTPGQGLQFLFEYFSETQRNKGNFPGRFSGRQFSNSRSEMNVSTLELGDSALYLCASKEGQGSTDTQYFGPGTRLTVL.